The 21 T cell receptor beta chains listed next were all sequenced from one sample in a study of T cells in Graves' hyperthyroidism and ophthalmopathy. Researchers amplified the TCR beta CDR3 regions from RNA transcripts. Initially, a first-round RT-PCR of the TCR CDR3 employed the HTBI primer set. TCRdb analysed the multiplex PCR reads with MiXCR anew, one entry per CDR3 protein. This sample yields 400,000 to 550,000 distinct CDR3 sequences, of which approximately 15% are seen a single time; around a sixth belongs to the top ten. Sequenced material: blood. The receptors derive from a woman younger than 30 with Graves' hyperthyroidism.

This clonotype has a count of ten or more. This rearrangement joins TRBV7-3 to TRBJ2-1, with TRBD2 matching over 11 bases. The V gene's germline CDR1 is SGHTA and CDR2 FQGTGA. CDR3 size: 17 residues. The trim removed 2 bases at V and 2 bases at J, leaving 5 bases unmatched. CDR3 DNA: TGTGCCAGCAGCTTAGGACTAGCGGGTCCCACCTACAATGAGCAGTTCTTC. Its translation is CASSLGLAGPTYNEQFF.

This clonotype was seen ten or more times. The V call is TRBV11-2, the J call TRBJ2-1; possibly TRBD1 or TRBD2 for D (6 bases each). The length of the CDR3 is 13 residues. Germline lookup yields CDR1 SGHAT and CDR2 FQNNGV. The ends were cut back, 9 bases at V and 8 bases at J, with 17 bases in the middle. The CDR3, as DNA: TGTGCCAGTCAGGGGAGGATTGCGGATGAGCAGTTCTTC. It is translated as CASQGRIADEQFF.

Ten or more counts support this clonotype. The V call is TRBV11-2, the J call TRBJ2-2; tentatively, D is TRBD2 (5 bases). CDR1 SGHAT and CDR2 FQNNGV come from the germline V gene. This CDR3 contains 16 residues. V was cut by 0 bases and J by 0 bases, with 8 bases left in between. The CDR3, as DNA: TGTGCCAGCAGCTTAGAGGACTTACCGAACACCGGGGAGCTGTTTTTT. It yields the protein CASSLEDLPNTGELFF.

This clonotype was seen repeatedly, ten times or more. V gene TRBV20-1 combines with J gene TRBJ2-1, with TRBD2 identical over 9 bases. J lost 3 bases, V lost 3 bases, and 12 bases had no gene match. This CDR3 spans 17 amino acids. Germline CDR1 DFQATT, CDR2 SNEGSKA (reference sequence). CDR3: CSARGTSPVELYNEQFF. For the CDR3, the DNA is TGCAGTGCTAGGGGGACTAGCCCCGTGGAGCTCTACAATGAGCAGTTCTTC.

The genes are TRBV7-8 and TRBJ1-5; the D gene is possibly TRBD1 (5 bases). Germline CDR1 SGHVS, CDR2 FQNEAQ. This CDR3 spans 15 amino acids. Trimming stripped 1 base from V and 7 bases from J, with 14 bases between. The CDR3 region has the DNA TGTGCCAGCAGCTTAGAGGCGGGGGGAAGACAGCCCCAGCATTTT. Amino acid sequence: CASSLEAGGRQPQHF.

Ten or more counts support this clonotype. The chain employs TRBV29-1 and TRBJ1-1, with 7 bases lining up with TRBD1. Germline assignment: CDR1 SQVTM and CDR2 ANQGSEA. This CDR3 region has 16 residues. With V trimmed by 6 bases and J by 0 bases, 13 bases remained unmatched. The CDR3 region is CSVVRQGRGLNTEAFF. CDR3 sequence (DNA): TGCAGCGTCGTTCGACAGGGTAGGGGGTTGAACACTGAAGCTTTCTTT.

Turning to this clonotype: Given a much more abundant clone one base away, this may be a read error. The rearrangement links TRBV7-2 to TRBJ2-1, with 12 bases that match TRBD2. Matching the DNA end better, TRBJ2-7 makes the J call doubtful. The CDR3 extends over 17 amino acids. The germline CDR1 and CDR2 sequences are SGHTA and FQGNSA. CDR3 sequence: CASSLLAGGTSYNEQYF. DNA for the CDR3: TGTGCCAGCAGCCTCCTAGCGGGAGGGACCTCCTACAATGAGCAGTACTTC.

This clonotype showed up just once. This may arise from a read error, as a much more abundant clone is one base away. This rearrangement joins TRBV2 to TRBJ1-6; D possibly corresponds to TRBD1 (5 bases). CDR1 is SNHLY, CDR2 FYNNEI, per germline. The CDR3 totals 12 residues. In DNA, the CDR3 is TGTGCCAGCAACAGGAGGGATTCACCCCTCTACTTT. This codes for CASNRRDSPLYF.

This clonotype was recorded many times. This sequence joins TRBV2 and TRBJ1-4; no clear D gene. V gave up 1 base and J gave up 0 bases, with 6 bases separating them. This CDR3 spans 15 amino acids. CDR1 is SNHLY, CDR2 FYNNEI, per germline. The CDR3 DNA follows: TGTGCCAGCAGTGAAGGGATTCCAACTAATGAAAAACTGTTTTTT. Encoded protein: CASSEGIPTNEKLFF.

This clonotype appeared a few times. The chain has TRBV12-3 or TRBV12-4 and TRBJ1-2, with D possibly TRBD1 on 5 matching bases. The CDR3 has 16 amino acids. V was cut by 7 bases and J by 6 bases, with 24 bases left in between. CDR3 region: CASTLGRSYAYHGYTF. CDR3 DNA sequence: TGTGCCAGCACCCTGGGACGTTCATATGCCTACCATGGCTACACCTTC.

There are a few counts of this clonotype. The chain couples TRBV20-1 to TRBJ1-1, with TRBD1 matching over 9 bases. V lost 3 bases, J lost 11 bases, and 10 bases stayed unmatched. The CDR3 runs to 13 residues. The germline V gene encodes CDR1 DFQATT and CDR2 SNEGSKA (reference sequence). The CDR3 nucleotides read TGCAGTGCTAGCCGGATCGGACAGGGGAGGGCTTTCTTT. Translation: CSASRIGQGRAFF.

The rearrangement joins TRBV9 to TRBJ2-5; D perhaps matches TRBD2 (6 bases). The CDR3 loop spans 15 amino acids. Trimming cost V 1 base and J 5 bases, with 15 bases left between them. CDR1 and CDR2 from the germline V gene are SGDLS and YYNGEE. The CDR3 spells CASSVTPQAGETQYF. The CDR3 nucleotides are TGTGCCAGCAGCGTAACCCCCCAGGCGGGGGAGACCCAGTACTTC.

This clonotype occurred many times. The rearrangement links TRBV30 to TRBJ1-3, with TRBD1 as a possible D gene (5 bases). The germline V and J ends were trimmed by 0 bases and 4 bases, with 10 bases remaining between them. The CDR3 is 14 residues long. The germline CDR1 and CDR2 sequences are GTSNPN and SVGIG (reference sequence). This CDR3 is CAWSVAGRGNTIYF. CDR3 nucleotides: TGTGCCTGGAGTGTAGCAGGGCGCGGAAACACCATATATTTT.

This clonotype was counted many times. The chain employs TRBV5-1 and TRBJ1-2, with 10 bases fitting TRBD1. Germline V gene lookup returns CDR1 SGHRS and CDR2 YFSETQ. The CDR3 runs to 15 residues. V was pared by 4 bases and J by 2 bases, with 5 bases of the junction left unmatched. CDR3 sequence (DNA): TGCGCCAGCAGCGACCGGGACAGGGGAAACTATGGCTACACCTTC. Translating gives CASSDRDRGNYGYTF.

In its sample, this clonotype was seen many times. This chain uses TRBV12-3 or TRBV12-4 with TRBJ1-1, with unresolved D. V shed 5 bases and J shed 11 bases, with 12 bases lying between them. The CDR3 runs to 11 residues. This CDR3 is CASSQLGKAFF. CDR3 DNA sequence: TGTGCCAGCAGTCAGTTGGGAAAGGCTTTCTTT.

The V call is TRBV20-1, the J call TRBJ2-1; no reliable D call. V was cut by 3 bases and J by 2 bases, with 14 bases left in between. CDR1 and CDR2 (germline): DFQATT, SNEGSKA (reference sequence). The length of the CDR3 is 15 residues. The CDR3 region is CSASVGSPPYNEQFF. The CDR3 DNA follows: TGCAGTGCTAGTGTGGGAAGCCCCCCCTACAATGAGCAGTTCTTC.

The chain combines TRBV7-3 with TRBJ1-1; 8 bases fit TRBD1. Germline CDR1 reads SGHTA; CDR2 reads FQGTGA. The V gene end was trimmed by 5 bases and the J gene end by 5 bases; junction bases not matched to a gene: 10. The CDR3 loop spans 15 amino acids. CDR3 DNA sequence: TGTGCCAGCAGCATGGACAGGGCGAGTAGGACTGAAGCTTTCTTT. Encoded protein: CASSMDRASRTEAFF.

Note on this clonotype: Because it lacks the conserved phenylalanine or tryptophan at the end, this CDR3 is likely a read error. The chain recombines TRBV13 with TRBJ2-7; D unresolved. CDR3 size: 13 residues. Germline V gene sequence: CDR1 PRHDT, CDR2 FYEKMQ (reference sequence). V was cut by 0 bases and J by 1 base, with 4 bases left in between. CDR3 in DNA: TGTGCCAGCAGCTTAGGGAGTTCCTACGAGCAGTACCTC. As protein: CASSLGSSYEQYL.

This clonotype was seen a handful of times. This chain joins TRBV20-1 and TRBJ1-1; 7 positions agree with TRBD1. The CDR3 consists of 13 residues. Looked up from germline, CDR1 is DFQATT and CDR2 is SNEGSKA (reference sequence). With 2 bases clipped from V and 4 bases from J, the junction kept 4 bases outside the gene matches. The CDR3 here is CSARRSGGTEAFF. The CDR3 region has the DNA TGCAGTGCTAGACGTTCAGGGGGCACTGAAGCTTTCTTT.

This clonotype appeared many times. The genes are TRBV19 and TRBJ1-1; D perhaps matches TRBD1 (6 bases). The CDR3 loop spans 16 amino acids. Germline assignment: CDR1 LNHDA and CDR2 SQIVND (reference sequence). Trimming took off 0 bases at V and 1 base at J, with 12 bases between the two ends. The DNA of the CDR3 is TGTGCCAGTAGTATAGAAGGACAGCTTACGAACACTGAAGCTTTCTTT. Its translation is CASSIEGQLTNTEAFF.

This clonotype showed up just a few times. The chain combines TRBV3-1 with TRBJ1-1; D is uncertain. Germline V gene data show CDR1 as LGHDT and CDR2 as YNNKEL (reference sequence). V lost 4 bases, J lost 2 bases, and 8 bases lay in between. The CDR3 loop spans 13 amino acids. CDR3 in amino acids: CASSPRDNTEAFF. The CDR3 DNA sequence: TGTGCCAGCAGCCCCCGAGATAACACTGAAGCTTTCTTT. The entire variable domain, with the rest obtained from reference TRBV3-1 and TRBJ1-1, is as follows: DTAVSQTPKYLVTQMGNDKSIKCEQNLGHDTMYWYKQDSKKFLKIMFSYNNKELIINETVPNRFSPKSPDKAHLNLHINSLELGDSAVYFCASSPRDNTEAFFGQGTRLTVV.